Below, 12 T cell receptor beta chains from the same sample are listed, as sequenced in a study of cytomegalovirus exposure and HLA in healthy donors. PCR employed 60 Vbeta and 13 Jbeta primers. Repertoires were generated with immunoSEQ multiplex PCR, while TCRdb's copy carries only in-frame clones and drops some. The sample yields some 46,000 clones, of which the top ten take up roughly 8%. The specimen sequenced was PBMCs. The receptor set was obtained from a male donor in good health and CMV-seronegative.

This chain uses TRBV14 with TRBJ2-7; the D gene is possibly TRBD2 (6 bases). This CDR3 is built from 16 residues. Trimming pared 3 bases from V and 5 bases from J, leaving 20 bases between. The germline gives CDR1 SGHDN, CDR2 FVKESK. This CDR3 is CASSHPGLDSWDEQYF. CDR3 DNA sequence: TGTGCCAGCAGCCATCCGGGACTGGACTCGTGGGACGAGCAGTACTTC.

The V call is TRBV4-1, the J call TRBJ1-1; 11 bases fit TRBD1. Germline V gene data show CDR1 as MGHRA and CDR2 as YSYEKL. V lost 9 bases, J lost 9 bases, and 6 bases stayed unmatched. The CDR3 sequence is 12 residues long. The CDR3 sequence: CASKRTGGKAFF. In DNA, the CDR3 is TGCGCCAGTAAAAGGACAGGGGGCAAAGCTTTCTTT.

This chain uses TRBV11-2 with TRBJ2-2; 11 nucleotides agree with TRBD1. Unmatched junction bases numbered 11, after V lost 7 bases and J lost 7 bases. Germline assignment: CDR1 SGHAT and CDR2 FQNNGV. The length of the CDR3 is 16 residues. The CDR3 spells CASTRMGQGDDGELFF. The CDR3, as DNA: TGTGCCAGCACCCGAATGGGACAGGGGGATGACGGGGAGCTGTTTTTT.

The V gene is TRBV7-9, the J gene TRBJ2-4; possible D gene TRBD1, 5 bases. With 1 base removed from V and 5 bases from J, the gap between germline ends came to 9 bases. CDR3 length: 14 residues. Germline lookup yields CDR1 SEHNR and CDR2 FQNEAQ (reference sequence). DNA for the CDR3: TGTGCCAGCAGCTTAGGCAGGGCGGAAAACATTCAGTACTTC. This codes for CASSLGRAENIQYF.

This chain links TRBV5-6 with TRBJ2-1; D is uncertain. The V gene's germline CDR1 is SGHDT and CDR2 YYEEEE. Trimming left V 1 base short and J 7 bases short, with 6 bases between. The CDR3 spans 12 residues. CDR3 in amino acids: CASSLFPNEQFF. CDR3 DNA: TGTGCCAGCAGCTTGTTTCCTAATGAGCAGTTCTTC.

This rearrangement joins TRBV19 to TRBJ1-5; D is ambiguous. Per the germline V gene, CDR1 is LNHDA and CDR2 is SQIVND (reference sequence). The germline V and J ends were trimmed by 1 base and 4 bases, with 11 bases remaining between them. This CDR3 has 15 residues. The chain's CDR3 is CASSIGRTGNQPQHF. CDR3 nucleotides: TGTGCCAGTAGTATAGGGCGGACGGGAAATCAGCCCCAGCATTTT.

The V and J genes are TRBV5-1 and TRBJ2-1; weak D call: TRBD2 (6 bases). Germline V gives CDR1 SGHRS, CDR2 YFSETQ. Deletions cut 5 bases from V and 2 bases from J, with 14 bases between. The CDR3 is 15 residues long. This chain's CDR3 is CASSAQPSAYNEQFF. CDR3 bases: TGCGCCAGCAGTGCCCAGCCTAGCGCCTACAATGAGCAGTTCTTC.

This chain connects TRBV4-2 to TRBJ2-3; the D gene is possibly TRBD2 (7 bases). V shed 2 bases and J shed 1 base, with 16 bases lying between them. The CDR3 extends over 17 amino acids. CDR1 LGHNA and CDR2 YNFKEQ come from the germline V gene. The CDR3 reads CASSQPAGGPRTDTQYF. CDR3 coding DNA: TGTGCCAGCAGCCAACCGGCCGGGGGGCCCCGCACAGATACGCAGTATTTT.

The V gene is TRBV5-6, the J gene TRBJ1-3, with D possibly matching TRBD1 (6 bases). Germline V gene lookup returns CDR1 SGHDT and CDR2 YYEEEE. V shed 5 bases and J shed 4 bases, with 13 bases lying between them. The CDR3 contains 14 residues. CDR3 DNA sequence: TGTGCCAGCAGACGTGGACAGTTGGGAAACACCATATATTTT. It translates to CASRRGQLGNTIYF. The variable domain in full, completed from reference TRBV5-6 and TRBJ1-3, reads DAGVTQSPTHLIKTRGQQVTLRCSPKSGHDTVSWYQQALGQGPQFIFQYYEEEERQRGNFPDRFSGHQFPNYSSELNVNALLLGDSALYLCASRRGQLGNTIYFGEGSWLTVV.

In DNA form, the CDR3 reads TGTGCCAGCAGCTTGGGACTAGCAGGCTACAATGAGCAGTTCTTC. Its translation is CASSLGLAGYNEQFF. The V call is TRBV11-2, the J call TRBJ2-1; 9 bases are shared with TRBD2. The CDR3 runs to 15 residues. Germline CDR1 and CDR2: SGHAT and FQNNGV. V was pared by 3 bases and J by 3 bases, with 3 bases of the junction left unmatched.

CDR3 sequence reads: CASSIGDSANEKLFF. The CDR3 DNA follows: TGTGCCAGTAGTATCGGGGACAGCGCTAATGAAAAACTGTTTTTT. J is TRBJ1-4 and V is TRBV19, with 7 bases aligning to TRBD1. Losses at the gene ends were 3 bases for V and 3 bases for J; bases not matched to a gene: 4. The V gene's germline CDR1 is LNHDA and CDR2 SQIVND (reference sequence). The CDR3 extends over 15 amino acids.

V and J are TRBV19 and TRBJ2-3; no clear D. V shed 9 bases and J shed 5 bases, with 12 bases lying between them. Looked up from germline, CDR1 is LNHDA and CDR2 is SQIVND (reference sequence). This CDR3 is built from 12 residues. DNA of the CDR3: TGTGCCAGCCGACTTTCGGGAGATACGCAGTATTTT. It encodes CASRLSGDTQYF.